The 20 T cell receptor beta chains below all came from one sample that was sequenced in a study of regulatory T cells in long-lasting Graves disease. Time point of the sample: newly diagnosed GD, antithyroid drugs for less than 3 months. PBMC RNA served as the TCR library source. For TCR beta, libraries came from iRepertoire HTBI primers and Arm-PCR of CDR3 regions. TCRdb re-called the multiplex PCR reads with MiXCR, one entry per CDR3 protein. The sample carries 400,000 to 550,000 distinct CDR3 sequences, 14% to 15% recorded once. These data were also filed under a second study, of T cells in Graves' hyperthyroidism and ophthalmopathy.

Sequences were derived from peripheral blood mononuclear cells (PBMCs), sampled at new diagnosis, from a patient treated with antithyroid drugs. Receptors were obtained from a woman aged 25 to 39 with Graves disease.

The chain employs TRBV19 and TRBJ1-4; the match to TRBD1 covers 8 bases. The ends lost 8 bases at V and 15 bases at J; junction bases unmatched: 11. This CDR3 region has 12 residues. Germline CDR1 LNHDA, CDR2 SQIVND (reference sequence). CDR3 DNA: TGTGCCAGTTGGAGGACAGGGACAAAGTTGTTTTTT. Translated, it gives CASWRTGTKLFF.

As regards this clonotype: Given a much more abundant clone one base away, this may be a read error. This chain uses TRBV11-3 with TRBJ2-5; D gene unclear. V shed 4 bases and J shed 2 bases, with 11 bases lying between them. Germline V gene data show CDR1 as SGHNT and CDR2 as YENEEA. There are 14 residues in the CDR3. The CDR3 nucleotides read TGTGCCAGCAGCTCGATCGGGTCTCAAGAGACCCAGTACTTC. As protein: CASSSIGSQETQYF.

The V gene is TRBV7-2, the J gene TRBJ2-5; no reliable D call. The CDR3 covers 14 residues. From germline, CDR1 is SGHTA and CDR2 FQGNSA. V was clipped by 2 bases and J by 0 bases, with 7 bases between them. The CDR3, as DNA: TGTGCCAGCAGCTTACGAGTTAACCAAGAGACCCAGTACTTC. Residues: CASSLRVNQETQYF.

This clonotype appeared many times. CDR3 region: CASSLVRAGLSYEQYF. CDR3 coding DNA: TGTGCCAGCAGCTTAGTGCGGGCGGGCCTCTCCTACGAGCAGTACTTC. V and J are TRBV11-2 and TRBJ2-7; TRBD2 is a possible D gene (5 bases). V lost 1 base and J 0 bases, leaving 13 bases between the germline ends. The CDR3 runs 16 residues. Germline assignment: CDR1 SGHAT and CDR2 FQNNGV.

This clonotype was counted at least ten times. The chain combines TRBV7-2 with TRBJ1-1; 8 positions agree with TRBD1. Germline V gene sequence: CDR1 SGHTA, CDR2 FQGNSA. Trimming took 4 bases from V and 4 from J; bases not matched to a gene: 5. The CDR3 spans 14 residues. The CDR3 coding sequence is TGTGCCAGCAGCTACAGACAGGGGACCACTGAAGCTTTCTTT. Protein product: CASSYRQGTTEAFF.

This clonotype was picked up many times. The CDR3 DNA sequence: TGCGCCAGCAGCTTGCTTGCAGGGGGAAATTACTATGGCTACACCTTC. It translates to CASSLLAGGNYYGYTF. The chain employs TRBV5-1 and TRBJ1-2, with 7 bases matching TRBD1. Germline CDR1 is SGHRS and CDR2 is YFSETQ. The CDR3 is 16 amino acids. V was pared by 1 base and J by 3 bases, with 9 bases of the junction left unmatched.

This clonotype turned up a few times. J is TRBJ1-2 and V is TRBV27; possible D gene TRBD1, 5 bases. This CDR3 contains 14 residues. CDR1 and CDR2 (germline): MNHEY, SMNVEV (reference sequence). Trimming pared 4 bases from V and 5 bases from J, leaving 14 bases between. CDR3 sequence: CASSYQGARYGYTF. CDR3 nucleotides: TGTGCCAGCAGTTACCAAGGGGCCCGGTATGGCTACACCTTC.

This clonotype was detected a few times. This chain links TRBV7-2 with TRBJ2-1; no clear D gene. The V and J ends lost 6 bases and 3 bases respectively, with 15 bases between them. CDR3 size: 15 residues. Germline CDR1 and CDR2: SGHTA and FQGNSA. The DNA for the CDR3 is TGTGCCAGCAGTCAGGACCCGCCATACTACAATGAGCAGTTCTTC. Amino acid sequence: CASSQDPPYYNEQFF.

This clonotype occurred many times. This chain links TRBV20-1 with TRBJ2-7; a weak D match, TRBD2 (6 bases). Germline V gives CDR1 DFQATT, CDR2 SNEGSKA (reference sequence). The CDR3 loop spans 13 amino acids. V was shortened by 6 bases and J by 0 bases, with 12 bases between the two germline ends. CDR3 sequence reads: CSARDSSSYEQYF. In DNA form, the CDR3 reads TGCAGTGCCAGGGACTCAAGCTCCTACGAGCAGTACTTC.

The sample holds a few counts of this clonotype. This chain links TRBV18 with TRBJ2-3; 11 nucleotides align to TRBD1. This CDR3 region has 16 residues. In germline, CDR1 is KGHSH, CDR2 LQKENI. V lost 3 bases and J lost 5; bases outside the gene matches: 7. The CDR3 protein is CASSPEGQGAKDTQYF. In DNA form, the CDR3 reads TGTGCCAGCTCACCGGAAGGACAGGGGGCGAAAGATACGCAGTATTTT. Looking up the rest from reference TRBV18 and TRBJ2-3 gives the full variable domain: NAGVMQNPRHLVRRRGQEARLRCSPMKGHSHVYWYRQLPEEGLKFMVYLQKENIIDESGMPKERFSAEFPKEGPSILRIQQVVRGDSAAYFCASSPEGQGAKDTQYFGPGTRLTVL.

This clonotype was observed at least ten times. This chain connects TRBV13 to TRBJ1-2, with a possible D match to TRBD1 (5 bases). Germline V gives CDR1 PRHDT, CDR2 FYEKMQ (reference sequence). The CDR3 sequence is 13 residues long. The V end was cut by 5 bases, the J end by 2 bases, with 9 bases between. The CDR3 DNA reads TGTGCCAGCAGCGGGGCAGGGAACTATGGCTACACCTTC. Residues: CASSGAGNYGYTF.

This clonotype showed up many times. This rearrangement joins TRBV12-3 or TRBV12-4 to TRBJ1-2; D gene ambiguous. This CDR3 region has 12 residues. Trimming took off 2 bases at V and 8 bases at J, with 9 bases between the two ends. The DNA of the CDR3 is TGTGCCAGCAGTTTAAAGGGTCTGGGCTACACCTTC. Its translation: CASSLKGLGYTF.

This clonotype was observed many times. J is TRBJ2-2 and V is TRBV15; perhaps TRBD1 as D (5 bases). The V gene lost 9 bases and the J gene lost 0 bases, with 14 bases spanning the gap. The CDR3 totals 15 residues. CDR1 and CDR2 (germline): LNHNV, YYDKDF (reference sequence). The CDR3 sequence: CATRPRTPNTGELFF. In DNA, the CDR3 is TGTGCCACGCGACCCCGGACACCGAACACCGGGGAGCTGTTTTTT.

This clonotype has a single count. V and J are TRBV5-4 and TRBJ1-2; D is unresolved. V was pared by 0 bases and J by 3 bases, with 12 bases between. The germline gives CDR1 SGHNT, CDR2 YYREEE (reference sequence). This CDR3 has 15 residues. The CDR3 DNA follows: TGTGCCAGCAGCTTGGGCGGCCGAACTGACTATGGCTACACCTTC. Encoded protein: CASSLGGRTDYGYTF.

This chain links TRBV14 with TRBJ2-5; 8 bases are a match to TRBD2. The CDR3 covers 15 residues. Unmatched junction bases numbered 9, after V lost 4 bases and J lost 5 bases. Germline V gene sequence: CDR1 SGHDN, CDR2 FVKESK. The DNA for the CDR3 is TGTGCCAGCAGCCGGAGACTAGCGTTTTCGGAGACCCAGTACTTC. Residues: CASSRRLAFSETQYF.

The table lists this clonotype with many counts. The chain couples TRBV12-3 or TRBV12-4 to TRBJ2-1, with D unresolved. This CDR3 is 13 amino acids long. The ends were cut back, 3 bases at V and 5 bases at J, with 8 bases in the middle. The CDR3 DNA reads TGTGCCAGCAGTTTTATTCAGGACAATGAGCAGTTCTTC. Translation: CASSFIQDNEQFF.

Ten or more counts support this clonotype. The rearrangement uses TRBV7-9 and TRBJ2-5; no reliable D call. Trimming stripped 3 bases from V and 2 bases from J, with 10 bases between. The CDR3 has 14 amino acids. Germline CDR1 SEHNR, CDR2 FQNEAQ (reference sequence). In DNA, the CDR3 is TGTGCCAGCAGCTTGGAGTTTCGGCAAGAGACCCAGTACTTC. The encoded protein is CASSLEFRQETQYF.

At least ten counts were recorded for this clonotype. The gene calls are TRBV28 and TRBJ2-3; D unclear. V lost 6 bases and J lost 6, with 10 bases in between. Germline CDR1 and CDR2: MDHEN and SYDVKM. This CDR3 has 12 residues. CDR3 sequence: CASSSVLDTQYF. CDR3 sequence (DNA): TGTGCCAGCAGCTCGGTACTGGATACGCAGTATTTT.

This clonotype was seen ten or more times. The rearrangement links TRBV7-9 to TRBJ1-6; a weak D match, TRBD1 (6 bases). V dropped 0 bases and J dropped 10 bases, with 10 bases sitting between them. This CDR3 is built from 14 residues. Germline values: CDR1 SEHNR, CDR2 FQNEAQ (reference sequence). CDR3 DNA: TGTGCCAGCAGCTTAGCACAGGGTGAATCACCCCTCCACTTT. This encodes CASSLAQGESPLHF.

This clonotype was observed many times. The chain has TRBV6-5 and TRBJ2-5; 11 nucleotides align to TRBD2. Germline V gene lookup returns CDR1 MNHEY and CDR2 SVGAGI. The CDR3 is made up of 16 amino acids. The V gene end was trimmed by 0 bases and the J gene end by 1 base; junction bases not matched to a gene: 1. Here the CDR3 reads CASSYSGTSGQETQYF. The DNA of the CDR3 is TGTGCCAGCAGTTACTCAGGGACTAGCGGCCAAGAGACCCAGTACTTC.